There are a few counts of the clone carrying this T cell receptor (beta chain). What it binds is unknown. The data belong to a study of T-cell reconstitution after alpha-beta-depleted transplantation in children. Whole-study findings and limits: Several hundred expanded graft clones reportedly were the source of alpha-beta T cells about two months after transplant. Some patients owed their high day-60 TCRbeta diversity to surviving recipient T cells and thymic progenitors.

TCRbeta library construction was performed incorporating unique molecular identifiers. Each CDR3 protein is one row after TCRdb ran MiXCR on the PCR reads. The sample shows some 200,000 distinct CDR3 sequences, about 8.4% of them seen only once. The CDR3 spans 14 residues. The ends lost 6 bases at V and 4 bases at J; junction bases unmatched: 6. The rearrangement joins TRBV12-3 or TRBV12-4 to TRBJ2-1; 7 bases agree with TRBD2. The sample here was PBMCs, mostly from graft donor cells, taken 360 days after TCRalphabeta/CD19-depleted stem cell transplant. The TCR sequence derives from a male patient between 2 and 10 years old who had a stem cell transplant for acute myeloid leukemia, so the T cells may come from the graft donor. The CDR3 sequence: CASRHRGEYNEQFF. The CDR3 bases are TGTGCCAGCAGGCATCGGGGGGAGTACAATGAGCAGTTCTTC.